This T cell receptor beta chain comes out of a study of beta chain features in type 1 diabetes. In the study overall: Age and gender were similar between patients and healthy donors, as were cell yields.

What was sequenced were expressed TCRB transcripts, since all of the isolated RNA had been reverse transcribed. Data came from immunoSEQ multiplex PCR; TCRdb stores just in-frame clones and leaves some out. Among roughly 260,000 clones listed, 11% were seen once. This clone was counted a few times. What it binds is not known. Whole-study findings and limits: Reduced insertions and increased deletions marked VDJ junctions in type 1 diabetes patients. Patients with Type 1 diabetes showed moderately but significantly shorter TCRB CDR3s in all four CD4+ subsets.

CDR3 length: 17 amino acids. Germline V gene data show CDR1 as SGHNT and CDR2 as YYREEE (reference sequence). V lost 4 bases and J lost 2, with 19 bases in between. The sequence was obtained from a man aged 25 to 40 with type 1 diabetes. This rearrangement joins TRBV5-4 to TRBJ2-4; TRBD2 might be the D (6 bases). Sequences were obtained from naive CD4+ T cells from blood. The chain's CDR3 is CASSIIGSGGSKNIQYF. The CDR3 DNA reads as TGTGCCAGCAGCATTATTGGGAGTGGGGGGTCCAAAAACATTCAGTACTTC.